This TCR beta chain was recorded in a study of PD-1 blockade in classical Hodgkin lymphoma. The table came from immunoSEQ multiplex PCR; TCRdb's copy has only in-frame clones and leaves some out. Of tens of thousands of clones in the sample, roughly 80% were seen once. CDR3 length equals 15 residues. CDR1 is SGHTA, CDR2 FQGTGA, per germline. The V gene end was trimmed by 5 bases and the J gene end by 2 bases; junction bases not matched to a gene: 7. The time point denotes: cycle 4 day 1 (C4D1), after five to seven weeks of nivolumab. After autologous stem cell transplantation all patients relapsed, and prior brentuximab vedotin exposure differed between cohorts.

This clonotype was obtained from a human donor with classical Hodgkin lymphoma. The input for sequencing was peripheral blood mononuclear cells (PBMCs), taken before the fourth cycle of nivolumab. The chain uses TRBV7-3 and TRBJ2-3, with 7 bases fitting TRBD2. The DNA for the CDR3 is TGTGCCAGCAGCCCATGGGGGGGAGACACAGATACGCAGTATTTT. It is translated as CASSPWGGDTDTQYF.